The sequence of this T cell receptor (beta chain) was determined in a study of monozygotic twins with cystic fibrosis. Only in-frame clones appear in the TCRdb table, and some are missing; sequencing was by immunoSEQ multiplex PCR. The sample shows some 26,000 clones, more than 85% of them seen only once. This CDR3 is 14 amino acids long. Germline values: CDR1 MGHDK, CDR2 SYGVNS. Losses at the gene ends were 3 bases for V and 5 bases for J; bases not matched to a gene: 6. Sequenced material: blood. The rearrangement uses TRBV25-1 and TRBJ1-1, with 7 bases lining up with TRBD1. The sequence was collected from a girl aged 2-9 years with cystic fibrosis. This CDR3 is CASSDTGVRTEAFF. In DNA form, the CDR3 reads TGTGCCAGCAGTGACACAGGGGTACGGACTGAAGCTTTCTTT.